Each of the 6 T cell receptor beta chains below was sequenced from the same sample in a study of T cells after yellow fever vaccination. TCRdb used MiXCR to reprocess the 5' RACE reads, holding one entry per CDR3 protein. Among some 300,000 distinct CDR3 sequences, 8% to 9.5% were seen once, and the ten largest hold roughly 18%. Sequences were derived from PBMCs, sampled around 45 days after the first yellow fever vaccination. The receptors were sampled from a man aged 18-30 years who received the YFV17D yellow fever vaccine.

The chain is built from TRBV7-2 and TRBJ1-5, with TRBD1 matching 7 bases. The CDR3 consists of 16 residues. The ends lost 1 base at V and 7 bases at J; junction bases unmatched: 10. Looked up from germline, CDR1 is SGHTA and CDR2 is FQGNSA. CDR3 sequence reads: CASSLVYAGGGQPQHF. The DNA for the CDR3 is TGTGCCAGCAGCTTAGTCTACGCAGGGGGAGGGCAGCCCCAGCATTTT. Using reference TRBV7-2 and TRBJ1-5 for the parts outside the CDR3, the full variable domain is GAGVSQSPSNKVTEKGKDVELRCDPISGHTALYWYRQSLGQGLEFLIYFQGNSAPDKSGLPSDRFSAERTGGSVSTLTIQRTQQEDSAVYLCASSLVYAGGGQPQHFGDGTRLSIL.

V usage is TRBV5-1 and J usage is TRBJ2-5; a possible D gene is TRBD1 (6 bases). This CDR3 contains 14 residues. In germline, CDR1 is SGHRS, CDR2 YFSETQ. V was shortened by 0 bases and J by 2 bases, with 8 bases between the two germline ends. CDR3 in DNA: TGCGCCAGCAGCTTGGCCGGACAGCAAGAGACCCAGTACTTC. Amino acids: CASSLAGQQETQYF.

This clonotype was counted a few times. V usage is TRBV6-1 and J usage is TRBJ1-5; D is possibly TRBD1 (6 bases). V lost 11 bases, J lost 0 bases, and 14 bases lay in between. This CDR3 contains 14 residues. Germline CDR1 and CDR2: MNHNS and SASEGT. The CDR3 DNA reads TGTGCCTGTTGGGACACCAGTAGCAATCAGCCCCAGCATTTT. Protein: CACWDTSSNQPQHF.

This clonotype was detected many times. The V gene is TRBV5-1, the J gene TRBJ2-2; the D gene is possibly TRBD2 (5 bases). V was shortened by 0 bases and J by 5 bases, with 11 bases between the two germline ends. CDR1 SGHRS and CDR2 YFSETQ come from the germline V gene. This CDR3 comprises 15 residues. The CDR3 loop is CASSLGSGGTGELFF. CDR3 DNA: TGCGCCAGCAGCTTGGGGTCCGGCGGGACCGGGGAGCTGTTTTTT.

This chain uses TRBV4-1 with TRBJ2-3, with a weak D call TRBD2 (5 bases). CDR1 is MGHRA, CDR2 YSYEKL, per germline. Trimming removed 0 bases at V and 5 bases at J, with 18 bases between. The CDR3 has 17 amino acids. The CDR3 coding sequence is TGCGCCAGCAGCCAAGATCGCGGAGGCTCCCTGGGAGATACGCAGTATTTT. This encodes CASSQDRGGSLGDTQYF.

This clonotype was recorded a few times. DNA of the CDR3: TGTGCCAGCAGCCCCGCGTTAAGCTCCTACAATGAGCAGTTCTTC. As protein: CASSPALSSYNEQFF. V is TRBV5-6 and J is TRBJ2-1; unclear D gene. This CDR3 region has 15 residues. In germline, CDR1 is SGHDT, CDR2 YYEEEE. The V gene lost 4 bases and the J gene lost 0 bases, with 11 bases spanning the gap.